The 7 T cell receptor beta chains below come from one sample, sequenced in a study of T cell responses to AZD1222 COVID-19 vaccine. Assay: immunoSEQ multiplex PCR; the TCRdb copy retains only in-frame clones and omits some. The sample lists about 160,000 clones, about 91% occurring once. Source: peripheral blood, taken 28 days after the second AZD1222 dose. The receptor source for this set is an adult who received the AZD1222 COVID-19 vaccine.

The chain employs TRBV4-2 and TRBJ1-1; 10 bases are shared with TRBD1. Unmatched junction bases numbered 20, after V lost 3 bases and J lost 10 bases. CDR1 is LGHNA, CDR2 YNFKEQ, per germline. This CDR3 has 18 residues. The DNA of the CDR3 is TGTGCCAGCAGCCAGATTGCCGGGACAGGGGCGAGAGCCTTAGGAGCTTTCTTT. Translating gives CASSQIAGTGARALGAFF.

The chain combines TRBV7-2 with TRBJ2-2; 8 bases fit TRBD1. Germline loops: CDR1 SGHTA, CDR2 FQGNSA. The CDR3 is made up of 15 amino acids. V lost 5 bases and J lost 4; bases outside the gene matches: 6. Written as DNA, the CDR3 is TGTGCCAGCAGCAAGACAGGGGTGATCACCGGGGAGCTGTTTTTT. Amino acids: CASSKTGVITGELFF.

V usage is TRBV4-1 and J usage is TRBJ1-5; 7 positions agree with TRBD1. Trimming cost V 0 bases and J 0 bases; bases outside gene matches: 8. The germline V gene encodes CDR1 MGHRA and CDR2 YSYEKL. The CDR3 totals 18 residues. CDR3 in DNA: TGCGCCAGCAGCCAAGATAGACAGGGATCGAGTAGCAATCAGCCCCAGCATTTT. This codes for CASSQDRQGSSSNQPQHF.

This chain uses TRBV28 with TRBJ1-1; maybe TRBD1 (6 bases). Per the germline V gene, CDR1 is MDHEN and CDR2 is SYDVKM. V was cut by 1 base and J by 0 bases, with 9 bases left in between. The CDR3 sequence is 15 residues long. The CDR3 protein is CASSLYAGVNTEAFF. The CDR3 DNA reads as TGTGCCAGCAGTTTATATGCAGGGGTGAACACTGAAGCTTTCTTT.

CDR3 sequence: CASSQRSDGETQYF. The CDR3 DNA follows: TGTGCCAGCTCACAAAGATCGGACGGCGAGACCCAGTACTTC. The chain is built from TRBV18 and TRBJ2-5; D remains ambiguous. The CDR3 spans 14 residues. V was shortened by 4 bases and J by 5 bases, with 14 bases between the two germline ends. Germline V lookup: CDR1 KGHSH, CDR2 LQKENI.

The chain has TRBV12-3 or TRBV12-4 and TRBJ1-6, with D maybe TRBD1 (6 bases). The V end was cut by 5 bases, the J end by 13 bases, with 9 bases between. CDR3 length: 11 residues. The DNA of the CDR3 is TGTGCCAGCAGTCTCACAGGGCCCCTCCACTTT. Residues: CASSLTGPLHF.

The rearrangement joins TRBV7-6 to TRBJ1-1; 7 nucleotides align to TRBD1. The V gene's germline CDR1 is SGHVS and CDR2 FNYEAQ. This CDR3 is built from 15 residues. With 3 bases clipped from V and 4 bases from J, the junction kept 8 bases outside the gene matches. As DNA, the CDR3 is TGTGCCAGCAGCTTGGACAGGTCGGGTACCACTGAAGCTTTCTTT. Amino acids: CASSLDRSGTTEAFF.